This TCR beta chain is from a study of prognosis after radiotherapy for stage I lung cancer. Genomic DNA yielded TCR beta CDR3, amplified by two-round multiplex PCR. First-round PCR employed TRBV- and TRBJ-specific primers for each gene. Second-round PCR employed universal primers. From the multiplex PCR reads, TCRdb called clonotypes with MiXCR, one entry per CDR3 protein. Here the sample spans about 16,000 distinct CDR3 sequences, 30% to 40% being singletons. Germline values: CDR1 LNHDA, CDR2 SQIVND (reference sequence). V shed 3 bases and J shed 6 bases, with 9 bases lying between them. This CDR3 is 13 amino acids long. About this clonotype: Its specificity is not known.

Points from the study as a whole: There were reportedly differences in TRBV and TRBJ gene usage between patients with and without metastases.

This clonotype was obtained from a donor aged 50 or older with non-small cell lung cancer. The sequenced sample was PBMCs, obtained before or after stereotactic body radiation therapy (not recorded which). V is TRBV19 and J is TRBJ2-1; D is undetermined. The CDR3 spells CASSMVVCNEQFF. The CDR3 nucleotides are TGTGCCAGTAGTATGGTGGTTTGCAATGAGCAGTTCTTC.